This is a list of T cell receptor beta chains from one sample in a study of blood T cell repertoires in COVID-19. Sequencing was performed with immunoSEQ multiplex PCR; in TCRdb, only in-frame clones are kept and a portion is missing. Found here are about 670,000 clones, more than 80% of them singletons; the top ten hold 0.2% to 0.3%. Input material: peripheral blood. The receptors shown here come from a woman under 30 with acute or convalescent COVID-19. Each CDR3 is given with its conserved first and last residue. The D gene is left open where the match is weak. Clone size, where shown, is once, few, many, or a class for clones that have expanded.

d_call clone_size j_call v_call cdr3_nt cdr3_aa
- - TRBJ2-2 TRBV5-6 TGTGCCAGCAGCTCCTTGGACAGAAACACCGGGGAGCTGTTTTTT CASSSLDRNTGELFF
TRBD1 - TRBJ1-4 TRBV6-5 TGTGCCAGCAAGAGGGCAGGGGGTAATGAAAAACTGTTTTTT CASKRAGGNEKLFF
TRBD1 - TRBJ2-3 TRBV10-3 TGTGCCAGCGGACAGGGTGTAGATACGCAGTATTTT CASGQGVDTQYF
TRBD1 - TRBJ2-1 TRBV19 TGTGCCAGTAGTATAGAGGACAAGGGACAGGGGAGGGATGAGCAGTTCTTC CASSIEDKGQGRDEQFF
- - TRBJ1-5 TRBV28 TGTGCCAGCAGTTTATATGCGGGGACGGGGCAGCCCCAGCATTTT CASSLYAGTGQPQHF
TRBD1 - TRBJ1-1 TRBV6-1 TGTGCCAGCAGTGCGGACAGGGCCGTTGAAGCTTTCTTT CASSADRAVEAFF
TRBD1 - TRBJ1-2 TRBV3-1/TRBV3-2 TGTGCCAGCAGTGGACAGGCGCTGGGTTATGGCTACACCTTC CASSGQALGYGYTF
- - TRBJ2-3 TRBV30 TGTGCCTGGAGTCCTACACTAGAGGGCTTCACAGATACGCAGTATTTT CAWSPTLEGFTDTQYF
- - TRBJ1-2 TRBV29-1 TGCAGCGCCCGTACAGGGACGGCTAACTATGGCTACACCTTC CSARTGTANYGYTF
- - TRBJ1-2 TRBV7-9 TGTGCCAGCAGCTCCGACCGGAGCGAAGCTAACTATGGCTACACCTTC CASSSDRSEANYGYTF
- - TRBJ1-2 TRBV5-6 TGTGCCAGCAGCTCGGCGGGGTTGGGTAACTATGGCTACACCTTC CASSSAGLGNYGYTF
TRBD1 - TRBJ1-2 TRBV9 TGTGCCAGCAGCGTATTCGGACAGGGCCATGATGGCTACACCTTC CASSVFGQGHDGYTF
TRBD2 - TRBJ2-2 TRBV9 TGTGCCAGCAGCCCCCGTAGCGGGGGGGGTACGAACACCGGGGAGCTGTTTTTT CASSPRSGGGTNTGELFF
- - TRBJ2-2 TRBV5-1 TGCGCCAGCAGCGTAACGGGAGTCAACACCGGGGAGCTGTTTTTT CASSVTGVNTGELFF
- - TRBJ1-2 TRBV5-4 TGTGCCAGCAGCTCGCCGACAGCTAACTATGGCTACACCTTC CASSSPTANYGYTF
- - TRBJ1-1 TRBV4-2 TGTGCCAGCAGCCAAGCAGCGTACGGGAACACTGAAGCTTTCTTT CASSQAAYGNTEAFF
- - TRBJ1-2 TRBV25-1 TGTGCCAGCAGTAGACAGCCCAGAAGTGGCTACACCTTC CASSRQPRSGYTF
- - TRBJ1-2 TRBV30 TGTGCCTGGAGTGGTACGGGAGAGGACCAAACTAACTATGGCTACACCTTC CAWSGTGEDQTNYGYTF
- - TRBJ2-1 TRBV5-1 TGCGCCAGCAGCTTGTCTCTTAACAATGAGCAGTTCTTC CASSLSLNNEQFF
- once TRBJ1-3 TRBV30 TGTGCCTGGTTTGGAGGGACTGGAAACACCATATATTTT CAWFGGTGNTIYF
TRBD1 - TRBJ2-5 TRBV5-4 TGTGCCAGCAGCTTCCCGACAGGGGAAGAGACCCAGTACTTC CASSFPTGEETQYF
TRBD1 - TRBJ2-1 TRBV2 TGTGCCAGCAGTGACCCATTGGACAGGGGGCTAAGGGGTAATGAGCAGTTCTTC CASSDPLDRGLRGNEQFF
TRBD1 - TRBJ1-4 TRBV7-7 TGTGCCAGCAGCTTTAGGGACAGGGGGCAAATTCGTGAAAAACTGTTTTTT CASSFRDRGQIREKLFF
- - TRBJ1-2 TRBV4-2 TGTGCCAGCAGCCAAGAGCGGGGCTACACCTTC CASSQERGYTF
- few TRBJ1-4 TRBV4-1 TGCGCCAGCAGCCAAGTTTGGGTGGGGACTCTAAATGAAAAACTGTTTTTT CASSQVWVGTLNEKLFF
TRBD1 - TRBJ2-5 TRBV5-1 TGCGCCAGCAGCCCCGGACAGGCCAAAGAGACCCAGTACTTC CASSPGQAKETQYF
TRBD1 - TRBJ1-2 TRBV10-3 TGTGCCATCTCGCCGGGACAGGGGGATGGCTACACCTTC CAISPGQGDGYTF
- once TRBJ2-1 TRBV28 TGTGCCCTTCACCAGGGGACGACTTTATACAATGAGCAGTTCTTC CALHQGTTLYNEQFF
TRBD2 - TRBJ2-1 TRBV5-1 TGCGCCAGCAGACCGACCGGGACTAGCGGCGGATCCCTTTCCTACAATGAGCAGTTCTTC CASRPTGTSGGSLSYNEQFF
TRBD2 - TRBJ2-3 TRBV18 TGTGCCAGCTCACCCCGTGGAGCGGGGAACACAGATACGCAGTATTTT CASSPRGAGNTDTQYF
TRBD2 - TRBJ2-1 TRBV6-6 TGTGCCAGCAGACACGGACTAGCGGCATCGGGTGAGCAGTTCTTC CASRHGLAASGEQFF
TRBD2 - TRBJ2-7 TRBV28 TGTGCCAGCAGTTTAGGAGCGGGGGGCGACTTACCCTACGAGCAGTACTTC CASSLGAGGDLPYEQYF
- few TRBJ2-1 TRBV2 TGTGCCAGCAGGGACAGCGGGACCCTACAGTTCTTC CASRDSGTLQFF
TRBD1 - TRBJ2-5 TRBV5-1 TGCGCCAGCAGGGGGACAGGGACCGAGACCCAGTACTTC CASRGTGTETQYF
- - TRBJ1-1 TRBV27 TGTGCCAGCAGTGCATTGGGGGGGACACCTGAAGCTTTCTTT CASSALGGTPEAFF
TRBD1 - TRBJ1-6 TRBV23-1 TGCGCCAGCAGTCAATTGGGGGACAGGAATAATTCACCCCTCCACTTT CASSQLGDRNNSPLHF
- - TRBJ2-1 TRBV7-9 TGTGCCAGCAGCCCGATCAGGGGTGAGCAGTTCTTC CASSPIRGEQFF
TRBD1 - TRBJ1-2 TRBV2 TGTGCCAGCGTGGGACAGGGAAGACTGTGGAACTATGGCTACACCTTC CASVGQGRLWNYGYTF
- - TRBJ1-5 TRBV18 TGTGCCAGCTCACCACCCGGTCCGAGCAATCAGCCCCAGCATTTT CASSPPGPSNQPQHF
TRBD1 - TRBJ1-2 TRBV2 TGTGCCAGCATCCGCTCAGGGCAGGGGGATGGCTACACCTTC CASIRSGQGDGYTF
- - TRBJ2-7 TRBV11-1 TGTGCCAGCAGCTCCGAGACAGTATTGGGCGAGCAGTACTTC CASSSETVLGEQYF
- - TRBJ1-3 TRBV9 TGTGCCAGCAGCCCACGACAGGAACCCCGCTCTGGAAACACCATATATTTT CASSPRQEPRSGNTIYF
TRBD1 - TRBJ1-1 TRBV6-5 TGTGCCAGCAGTTCCAGGGGGAGAACTGAAGCTTTCTTT CASSSRGRTEAFF
TRBD1 - TRBJ1-1 TRBV9 TGTGCCAGCAGGGGACAGGAGAACACTGAAGCTTTCTTT CASRGQENTEAFF
TRBD1 - TRBJ1-1 TRBV13 TGTGCCAGCAGCTTAGGCAGGGGGCGGGTGAACACTGAAGCTTTCTTT CASSLGRGRVNTEAFF
- once TRBJ1-1 TRBV6-5 TGTGCCAGCAGGAAAACAGTATCAGGGACTGAAGCTTTCTTT CASRKTVSGTEAFF